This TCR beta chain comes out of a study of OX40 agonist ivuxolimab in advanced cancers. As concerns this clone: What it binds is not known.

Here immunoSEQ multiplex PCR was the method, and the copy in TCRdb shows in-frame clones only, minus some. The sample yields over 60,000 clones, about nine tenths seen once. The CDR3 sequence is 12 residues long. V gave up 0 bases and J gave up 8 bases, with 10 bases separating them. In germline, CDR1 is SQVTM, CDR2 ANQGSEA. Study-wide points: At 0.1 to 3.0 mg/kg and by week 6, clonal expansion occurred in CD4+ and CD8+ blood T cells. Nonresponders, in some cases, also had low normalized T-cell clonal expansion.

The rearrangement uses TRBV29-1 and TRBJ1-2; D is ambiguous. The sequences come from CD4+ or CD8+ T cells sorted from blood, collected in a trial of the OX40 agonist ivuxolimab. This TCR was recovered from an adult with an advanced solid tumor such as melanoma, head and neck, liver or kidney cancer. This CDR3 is CSVEDLKEGYTF. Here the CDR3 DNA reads TGCAGCGTTGAAGATCTAAAAGAGGGCTACACCTTC.